The 3 T cell receptor beta chains below all came from one sample that was sequenced in a study of T cells in Graves' hyperthyroidism and ophthalmopathy. Amplification of TCR beta CDR3 regions used RNA as the template. First-round RT-PCR of the TCR CDR3 relied on the HTBI primer set. TCRdb re-analysed the multiplex PCR reads in MiXCR, keeping a single row per CDR3 protein. The table includes about 570,000 distinct CDR3 sequences, approximately 44% detected once. Source material: peripheral blood or thyroid tissue (not recorded which). The receptor source for this set is an adult woman with Graves' disease, either hyperthyroidism or ophthalmopathy (not recorded which).

The gene calls are TRBV30 and TRBJ2-7; D gene ambiguous. Germline V gene data show CDR1 as GTSNPN and CDR2 as SVGIG (reference sequence). V gave up 0 bases and J gave up 0 bases, with 12 bases separating them. The CDR3 is 15 residues long. DNA for the CDR3: TGTGCCTGGAGTGTTGGACGGACGGTCTCCTACGAGCAGTACTTC. The encoded protein is CAWSVGRTVSYEQYF.

This clonotype was seen repeatedly, ten times or more. The chain joins TRBV3-1 to TRBJ1-1; TRBD1 matches at 7 bases. The CDR3 is 15 amino acids. After removal of 2 bases from V and 1 base from J, the junction contained 4 bases not matched to a gene. Germline CDR1 and CDR2: LGHDT and YNNKEL (reference sequence). The CDR3, as DNA: TGTGCCAGCAGCCAACGTCGGGACAGGAACACTGAAGCTTTCTTT. Translating gives CASSQRRDRNTEAFF.

This clonotype was seen repeatedly, ten times or more. V usage is TRBV7-2 and J usage is TRBJ2-5; D is perhaps TRBD2 (5 bases). The V end was cut by 2 bases, the J end by 6 bases, with 16 bases between. The V gene's germline CDR1 is SGHTA and CDR2 FQGNSA. This CDR3 comprises 15 residues. The DNA of the CDR3 is TGTGCCAGCAGCTTAAGCCCGGGAAGAGGGAAGACCCAGTACTTC. Protein product: CASSLSPGRGKTQYF. The full variable domain, its missing parts supplied by reference TRBV7-2 and TRBJ2-5, is GAGVSQSPSNKVTEKGKDVELRCDPISGHTALYWYRQSLGQGLEFLIYFQGNSAPDKSGLPSDRFSAERTGGSVSTLTIQRTQQEDSAVYLCASSLSPGRGKTQYFGPGTRLLVL.